This record looks at one TCR beta chain sequence and its context. Its antigen remains unknown. The CD8 memory sample joined CD45RO+ cells and CCR7-negative CD45RA+ cells. The germline CDR1 and CDR2 sequences are GTSNPN and SVGIG (reference sequence). CDR3 length equals 12 residues. V dropped 2 bases and J dropped 7 bases, with 11 bases sitting between them. The data originate from a study of shared clonotypes between healthy human individuals. Overall study results and limits: Rarefaction showed that sequencing of sorted subsets was incomplete (despite large depth). Sampling used blood alone; tissue repertoires probably differ.

Here immunoSEQ multiplex PCR was the method, and the copy in TCRdb shows in-frame clones only, minus some. The sample has over 300,000 clones, over 75% seen once. The rearrangement links TRBV30 to TRBJ1-1; D remains ambiguous. Material for sequencing was memory CD8+ T cells sorted from blood. The subset denotes: CD45RO+ cells pooled with CCR7-negative TemRA cells. This sequence originates from a man between 18 and 29 years old in good health. The CDR3 coding sequence is TGTGCCTGGAGTCCCTCGGGAAATGAAGCTTTCTTT. Translation gives CAWSPSGNEAFF. The full variable domain, its missing parts supplied by reference TRBV30 and TRBJ1-1, is SQTIHQWPATLVQPVGSPLSLECTVEGTSNPNLYWYRQAAGRGLQLLFYSVGIGQISSEVPQNLSASRPQDRQFILSSKKLLLSDSGFYLCAWSPSGNEAFFGQGTRLTVV.